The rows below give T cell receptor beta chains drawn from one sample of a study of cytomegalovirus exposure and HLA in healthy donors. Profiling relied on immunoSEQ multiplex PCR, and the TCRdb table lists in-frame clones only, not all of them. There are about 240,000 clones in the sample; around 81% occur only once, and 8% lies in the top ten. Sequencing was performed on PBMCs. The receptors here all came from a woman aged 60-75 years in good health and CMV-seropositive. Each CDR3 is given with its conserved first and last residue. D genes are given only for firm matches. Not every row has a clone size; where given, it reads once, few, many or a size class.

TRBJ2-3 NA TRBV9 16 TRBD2 CASSLSTSGSTDTQYF TGTGCCAGCAGCCTTTCGACTAGCGGGAGCACAGATACGCAGTATTTT
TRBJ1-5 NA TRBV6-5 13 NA CASSYQRGQPQHF TGTGCCAGCAGTTATCAGCGCGGTCAGCCCCAGCATTTT
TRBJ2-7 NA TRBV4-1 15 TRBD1 CASSQPGQGAYEQYF TGCGCCAGCAGCCAGCCGGGACAGGGAGCCTACGAGCAGTACTTC
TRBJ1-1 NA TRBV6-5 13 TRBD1 CATRTGLNTEAFF TGTGCCACCAGGACAGGGCTGAACACTGAAGCTTTCTTT
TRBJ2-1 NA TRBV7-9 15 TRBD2 CASSQRTSGDNEQFF TGTGCCAGCAGCCAACGGACTAGTGGGGACAATGAGCAGTTCTTC
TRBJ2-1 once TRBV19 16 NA CASSIDQRSSYNEQFF TGTGCCAGTAGTATAGATCAACGGAGCTCCTACAATGAGCAGTTCTTC
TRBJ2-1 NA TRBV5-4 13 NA CASSFGGGSEKFF NA
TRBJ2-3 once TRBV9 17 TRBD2 CASSVDPTSGRMYTQYF TGTGCCAGCAGCGTAGACCCCACTAGCGGGAGAATGTATACGCAGTATTTT
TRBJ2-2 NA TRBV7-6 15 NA CASSLDLGSGGELFF TGTGCCAGCAGCTTGGATCTGGGCTCCGGCGGGGAGCTGTTTTTT
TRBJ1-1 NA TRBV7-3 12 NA CASSRGGPGAFF TGTGCCAGCAGCCGCGGAGGACCTGGCGCTTTCTTT
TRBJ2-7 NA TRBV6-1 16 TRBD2 CASSERVGLATYEQYF TGTGCCAGCAGTGAAAGGGTCGGACTAGCGACTTACGAGCAGTACTTC
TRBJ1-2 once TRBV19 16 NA CASSIRSGGDNYGYTF TGTGCCAGTAGTATACGCTCAGGAGGGGACAACTATGGCTACACCTTC
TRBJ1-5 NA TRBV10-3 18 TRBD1 CAISETGQGRGSNQPQHF TGTGCCATCAGTGAGACGGGACAGGGAAGGGGTAGCAATCAGCCCCAGCATTTT
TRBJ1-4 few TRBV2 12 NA CASEQANEKLFF TGTGCCAGCGAACAGGCTAATGAAAAACTGTTTTTT
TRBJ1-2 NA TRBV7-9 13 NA CSSSFEQAYGYTF TGTTCCAGCAGCTTCGAACAGGCCTATGGCTACACCTTC
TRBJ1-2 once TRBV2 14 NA CASRRDTRNYGYTF TGTGCCAGCAGGAGGGACACAAGGAACTATGGCTACACCTTC
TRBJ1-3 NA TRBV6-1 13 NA CASSLRGRDTIYF TGTGCCAGCAGTTTGAGAGGTCGGGACACCATATATTTT
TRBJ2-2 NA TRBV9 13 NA CASGQSNTGELFF TGTGCCAGCGGGCAGTCGAACACCGGGGAGCTGTTTTTT
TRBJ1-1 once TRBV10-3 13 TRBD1 CAISERGGPEAFF TGTGCCATCAGTGAGAGAGGGGGCCCTGAAGCTTTCTTT
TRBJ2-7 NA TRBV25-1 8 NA CVSYEQYF TGTGTCTCCTACGAGCAGTACTTC
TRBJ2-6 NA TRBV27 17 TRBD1 CASSLGTGGAGANVLTF TGTGCCAGCAGTTTGGGGACAGGGGGCGCTGGGGCCAACGTCCTGACTTTC
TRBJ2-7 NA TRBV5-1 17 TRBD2 CASSLVSSGRPLYEQYF TGCGCCAGCAGCTTGGTTAGTAGCGGGAGGCCACTCTACGAGCAGTACTTC
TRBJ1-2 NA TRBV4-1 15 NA CASSQAGESNYGYTF TGCGCCAGCAGCCAAGCGGGGGAATCGAACTATGGCTACACCTTC
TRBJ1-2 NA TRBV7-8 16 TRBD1 CASSLNSGDRAYGYTF TGTGCCAGCAGCTTAAATTCAGGGGACAGGGCCTATGGCTACACCTTC
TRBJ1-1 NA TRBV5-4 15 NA CASSLDQGTNTEAFF TGTGCCAGCAGCTTGGATCAGGGGACGAACACTGAAGCTTTCTTT
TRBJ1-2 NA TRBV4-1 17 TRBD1 CASSRGGRTGVGYGYTF TGCGCCAGCAGCCGAGGGGGGAGGACAGGGGTGGGGTATGGCTACACCTTC
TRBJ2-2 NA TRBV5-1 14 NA CASSFRADTGELFF TGCGCCAGCAGCTTCCGAGCTGACACCGGGGAGCTGTTTTTT
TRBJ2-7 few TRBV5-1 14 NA CASSLEGRSYEQYF TGCGCCAGCAGCTTGGAGGGGCGGTCCTACGAGCAGTACTTC
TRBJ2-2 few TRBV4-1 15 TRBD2 CASSPTSGRAGELFF TGCGCCAGCAGCCCAACTAGCGGGAGGGCCGGGGAGCTGTTTTTT
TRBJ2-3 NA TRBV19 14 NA CASSVGQRTDTQYF TGTGCCAGTAGTGTCGGACAGCGCACAGATACGCAGTATTTT
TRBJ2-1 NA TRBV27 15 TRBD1 CASSPGQGAGNEQFF TGTGCCAGCAGTCCTGGACAGGGGGCTGGGAATGAGCAGTTCTTC
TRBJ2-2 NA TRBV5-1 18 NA CASSLGPTGQGNTGELFF TGCGCCAGCAGCTTGGGGCCCACAGGGCAGGGTAACACCGGGGAGCTGTTTTTT
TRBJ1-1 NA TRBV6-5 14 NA CASSYGGRDTEAFF TGTGCCAGCAGTTACGGGGGGAGAGACACTGAAGCTTTCTTT
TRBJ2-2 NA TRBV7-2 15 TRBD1 CASSLGQGKWGELFF TGTGCCAGCAGCCTGGGACAGGGGAAGTGGGGGGAGCTGTTTTTT
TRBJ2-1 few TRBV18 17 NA CASSPPLGSDRGNEQFF TGTGCCAGCTCACCACCACTGGGGTCCGATAGGGGCAATGAGCAGTTCTTC
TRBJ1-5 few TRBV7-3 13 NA CASSVTQGQPQHF TGTGCCAGCAGCGTGACCCAGGGCCAGCCCCAGCATTTT
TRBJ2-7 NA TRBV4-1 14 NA CASSKQGSFGEQYF TGCGCCAGCAGTAAGCAGGGCTCCTTTGGGGAGCAGTACTTC